This T cell receptor beta chain was observed in a study of blood T cell repertoires in COVID-19. The overall study: Material from acute and convalescent COVID-19 was sourced from the United States, Italy and Spain.

Per the authors' pipeline: Reference gene primer amplification yielded estimated nucleated cell counts. Some clones are missing from TCRdb's copy, which holds only in-frame ones; the method was immunoSEQ multiplex PCR. V and J calls and clone size are as listed in that table; D and trimming were resolved from the DNA. The sample lists around 380,000 clones, 81% seen once, with around 1% in the top ten. With V trimmed by 7 bases and J by 4 bases, 8 bases remained unmatched. The germline V gene encodes CDR1 SQVTM and CDR2 ANQGSEA. The CDR3 length is 13 residues. The sequence derives from a human donor with acute or convalescent COVID-19. The donor label of this sample is uncertain. The sequencing input was peripheral blood. The chain is built from TRBV29-1 and TRBJ2-7, with 9 positions matching TRBD1. This CDR3 is CSAGTGTRYEQYF. As DNA, the CDR3 is TGCAGCGCCGGGACAGGGACTCGTTACGAGCAGTACTTC.